This T cell receptor (beta chain) stems from a study of T cell responses to AZD1222 COVID-19 vaccine. This table comes from immunoSEQ multiplex PCR, and its TCRdb copy is limited to in-frame clones, with some not included. The sample lists about 120,000 clones; 85% to 95% were seen once. Germline V lookup: CDR1 MNHEY, CDR2 SVGAGI. The CDR3 totals 14 residues. The V end lost 7 bases, the J end lost 4 bases, and 16 bases lay between the germline ends. The specimen comprised peripheral blood, sampled on day 0 of AZD1222 vaccination. The receptor was derived from an adult in good health. The chain has TRBV6-5 and TRBJ1-2; a weak D match, TRBD1 (5 bases). CDR3: CASTMLGEPYGYTF. The CDR3 DNA reads TGTGCCAGCACTATGTTGGGGGAGCCCTATGGCTACACCTTC.